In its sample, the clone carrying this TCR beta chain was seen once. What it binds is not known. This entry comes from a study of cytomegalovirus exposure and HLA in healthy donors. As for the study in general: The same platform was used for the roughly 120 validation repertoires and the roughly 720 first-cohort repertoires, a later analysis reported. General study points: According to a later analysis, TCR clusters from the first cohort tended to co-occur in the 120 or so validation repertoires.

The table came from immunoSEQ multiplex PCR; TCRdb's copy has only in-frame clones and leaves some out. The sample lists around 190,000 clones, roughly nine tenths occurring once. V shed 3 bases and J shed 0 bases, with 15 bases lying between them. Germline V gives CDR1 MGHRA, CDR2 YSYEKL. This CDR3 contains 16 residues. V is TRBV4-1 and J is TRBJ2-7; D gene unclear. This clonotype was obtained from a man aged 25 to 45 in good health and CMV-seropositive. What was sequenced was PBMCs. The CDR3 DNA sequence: TGCGCCAGCAGCCAGATCGCGGACCGGAGCTCCTACGAGCAGTACTTC. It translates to CASSQIADRSSYEQYF.